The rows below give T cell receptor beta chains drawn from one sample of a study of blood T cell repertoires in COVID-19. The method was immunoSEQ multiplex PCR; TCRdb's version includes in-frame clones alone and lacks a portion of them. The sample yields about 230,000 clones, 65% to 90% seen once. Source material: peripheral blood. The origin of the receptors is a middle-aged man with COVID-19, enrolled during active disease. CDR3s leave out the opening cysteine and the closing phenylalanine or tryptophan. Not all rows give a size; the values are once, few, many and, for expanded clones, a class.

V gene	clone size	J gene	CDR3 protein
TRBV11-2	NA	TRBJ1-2	ASSEDPGRNYGYT
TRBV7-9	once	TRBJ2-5	ASTVNRGYQETQY
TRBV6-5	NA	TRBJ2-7	ASSYKPRDRGLEQY
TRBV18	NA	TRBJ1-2	ASSPVGQATYGYT
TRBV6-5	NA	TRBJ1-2	ASRTGLFFNYGYT
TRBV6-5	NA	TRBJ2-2	ASRPGHQNTGELF
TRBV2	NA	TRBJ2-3	ASMRGTDTQY
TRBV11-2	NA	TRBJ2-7	ASSLDRGQGARREQY
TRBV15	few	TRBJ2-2	ATSRITGLTGELF
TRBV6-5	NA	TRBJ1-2	ASSSTISSGYT
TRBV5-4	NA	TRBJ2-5	ASSSGVAGGGVETQY
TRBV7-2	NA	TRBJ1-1	ASSLARGWNTEAF
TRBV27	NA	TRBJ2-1	ASSLTGTSGVDEQF
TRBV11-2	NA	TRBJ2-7	ASSPQGAGYEQY
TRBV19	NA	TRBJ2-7	ASSQDWHEQY
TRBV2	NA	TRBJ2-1	ASSLLGQESYNEQF
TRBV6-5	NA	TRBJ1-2	ASSYFDPRLRLGYT
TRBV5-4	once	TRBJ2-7	ASTEVPYEQY
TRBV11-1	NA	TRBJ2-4	ATARGGVKNIQY
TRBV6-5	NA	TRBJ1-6	ASSYSWGGNSPLH